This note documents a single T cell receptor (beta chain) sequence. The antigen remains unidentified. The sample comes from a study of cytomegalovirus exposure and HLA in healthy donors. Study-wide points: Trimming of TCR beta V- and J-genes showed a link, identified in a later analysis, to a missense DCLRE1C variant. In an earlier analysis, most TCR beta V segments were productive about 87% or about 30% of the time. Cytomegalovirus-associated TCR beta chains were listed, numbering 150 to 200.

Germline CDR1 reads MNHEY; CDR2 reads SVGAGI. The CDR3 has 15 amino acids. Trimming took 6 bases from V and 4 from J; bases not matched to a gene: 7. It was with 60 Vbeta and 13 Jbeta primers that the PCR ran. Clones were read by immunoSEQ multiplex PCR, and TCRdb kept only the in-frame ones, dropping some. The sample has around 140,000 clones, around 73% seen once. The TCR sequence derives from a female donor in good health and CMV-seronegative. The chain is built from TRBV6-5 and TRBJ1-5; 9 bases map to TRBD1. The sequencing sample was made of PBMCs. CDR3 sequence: CASSRWTGANQPQHF. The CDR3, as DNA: TGTGCCAGCAGCCGATGGACAGGGGCAAATCAGCCCCAGCATTTT.